Below, 22 T cell receptor beta chains from the same sample are listed, as sequenced in a study of blood T cell repertoires in COVID-19. Using immunoSEQ multiplex PCR, the repertoire was profiled, and TCRdb retains in-frame clones only, with some absent. This sample has some 240,000 clones, with 75% to 90% found just once. Sequencing was done on a sample of peripheral blood. Receptor source: a man in his 60s who had recovered from COVID-19.

This chain links TRBV6-5 with TRBJ1-1, with a possible D match to TRBD1 (5 bases). Germline V gene sequence: CDR1 MNHEY, CDR2 SVGAGI. Trimming pared 6 bases from V and 2 bases from J, leaving 10 bases between. The CDR3 loop spans 13 amino acids. The CDR3 coding sequence is TGTGCCAGCAGGAGACAGTCTAACACTGAAGCTTTCTTT. Translation: CASRRQSNTEAFF.

Only a few counts were recorded for this clone. The chain is built from TRBV12-5 and TRBJ1-1; tentative D call: TRBD1 (6 bases). Germline values: CDR1 LGHNT, CDR2 FRNRAP. Trimming took off 2 bases at V and 4 bases at J, with 8 bases between the two ends. The CDR3 contains 13 residues. The CDR3 here is CASGLTRGTEAFF. In DNA, the CDR3 is TGTGCTAGTGGTTTGACCAGGGGCACTGAAGCTTTCTTT.

This clone was detected once. The chain recombines TRBV6-6 with TRBJ1-5; 7 bases align to TRBD1. V dropped 6 bases and J dropped 7; count of bases not matched to a gene: 9. The CDR3 has 14 amino acids. Germline V CDR1 and CDR2: MNHNY, SVGAGI (reference sequence). In DNA form, the CDR3 reads TGTGCCAGCAGGCTTTCAGGGGGAACACAGCCCCAGCATTTT. As protein: CASRLSGGTQPQHF.

V and J are TRBV5-1 and TRBJ2-1; 14 positions agree with TRBD2. This CDR3 is built from 16 residues. V gave up 7 bases and J gave up 2 bases; unmatched junction bases: 5. Looked up from germline, CDR1 is SGHRS and CDR2 is YFSETQ. The CDR3 loop is CASGLAGGTTYNEQFF. In DNA form, the CDR3 reads TGCGCCAGCGGACTAGCGGGGGGCACGACCTACAATGAGCAGTTCTTC.

Note on this clone: Distinct nucleotide sequences in the sample also encode this CDR3. The chain has TRBV29-1 and TRBJ2-7; no reliable D call. The CDR3 consists of 11 residues. V lost 4 bases, J lost 2 bases, and 6 bases lay in between. Germline V CDR1 and CDR2: SQVTM, ANQGSEA. The CDR3 DNA sequence: TGCAGCGTTGGTGACACCTACGAGCAGTACGTC. This sequence encodes CSVGDTYEQYV.

This sequence joins TRBV28 and TRBJ2-7, with D unresolved. The length of the CDR3 is 14 residues. Deletions cut 4 bases from V and 0 bases from J, with 10 bases between. Germline CDR1 reads MDHEN; CDR2 reads SYDVKM. CDR3 nucleotide sequence: TGTGCCAGCAGTTCCAGTGCTAGCTCCTACGAGCAGTACGTC. This codes for CASSSSASSYEQYV.

The chain is built from TRBV10-3 and TRBJ1-4; 7 bases agree with TRBD1. V lost 6 bases to trimming and J lost 7 bases; unmatched junction nucleotides: 8. Germline-derived CDR1 and CDR2 are ENHRY and SYGVKD. CDR3 length: 14 amino acids. The CDR3 loop reads CAIRSPGGAEKLFF. CDR3 nucleotide sequence: TGTGCCATCAGGTCCCCAGGGGGTGCTGAAAAACTGTTTTTT.

J is TRBJ2-7 and V is TRBV6-2 or TRBV6-3; D tentatively reads TRBD1 or TRBD2 (5 bases each). From germline, CDR1 is MNHEY and CDR2 SVGEGT. Trimming took off 6 bases at V and 1 base at J, with 13 bases between the two ends. This CDR3 is 14 amino acids long. CDR3 loop: CASSRGGNSYEQYV. CDR3 coding DNA: TGTGCCAGCAGCCGGGGCGGCAATTCCTACGAGCAGTACGTC.

The V gene is TRBV6-5, the J gene TRBJ1-2, with D unclear. From germline, CDR1 is MNHEY and CDR2 SVGAGI. The CDR3 has 15 amino acids. The ends were cut back, 0 bases at V and 7 bases at J, with 15 bases in the middle. The CDR3 protein is CASSYSGIVGSGYTF. The CDR3 region has the DNA TGTGCCAGCAGTTACTCGGGGATTGTAGGGAGTGGCTACACCTTC.

The chain recombines TRBV6-6 with TRBJ1-1; TRBD1 is a possible D gene (6 bases). V was trimmed by 6 bases and J by 2 bases, leaving 13 bases between them. This CDR3 has 14 amino acids. From germline, CDR1 is MNHNY and CDR2 SVGAGI (reference sequence). The CDR3 is CASRRTVYNTEAFF. In DNA, the CDR3 is TGTGCCAGCAGACGGACAGTTTACAACACTGAAGCTTTCTTT.

About this clone: The same CDR3 arises from other DNA sequences in this sample as well. V and J are TRBV10-1 and TRBJ1-1, with D perhaps TRBD1 (5 bases). With 3 bases removed from V and 1 base from J, the gap between germline ends came to 12 bases. The CDR3 runs to 15 residues. Germline V lookup: CDR1 WNHNN, CDR2 SYGVQD (reference sequence). The CDR3 is CASSDPGKGNTEAFF. CDR3 nucleotides: TGCGCCAGCAGTGATCCAGGGAAGGGGAACACTGAAGCTTTCTTT.

The chain couples TRBV2 to TRBJ1-2; D gene ambiguous. CDR3 length: 13 residues. Germline CDR1 is SNHLY and CDR2 is FYNNEI. V lost 3 bases and J 4 bases, leaving 9 bases between the germline ends. Written as DNA, the CDR3 is TGTGCCAGCAGTGAGAACCGGGTCTATGGCTACACCTTC. Encoded protein: CASSENRVYGYTF.

This chain connects TRBV6-5 to TRBJ1-4; D is unresolved. The CDR3 extends over 14 amino acids. Germline values: CDR1 MNHEY, CDR2 SVGAGI. V lost 6 bases to trimming and J lost 10 bases, with 18 bases between them. Here the CDR3 DNA reads TGTGCCAGCAGGGGAGGCGGAGGGATTGTAAAACTGTTTTTT. Its translation: CASRGGGGIVKLFF.

This chain joins TRBV11-3 and TRBJ2-3, with D maybe TRBD2 (6 bases). The CDR3 consists of 17 residues. From germline, CDR1 is SGHNT and CDR2 YENEEA. The V gene lost 4 bases and the J gene lost 1 base, with 18 bases spanning the gap. The CDR3 loop is CASSSDRWRGGTDTQYF. For the CDR3, the DNA is TGTGCCAGCAGCTCCGACCGTTGGCGGGGCGGCACAGATACGCAGTATTTT.

The V call is TRBV6-5, the J call TRBJ1-2; TRBD1 matches at 10 bases. The V segment lost 6 bases and the J segment 8 bases; nucleotides outside the gene matches: 6. This CDR3 has 13 amino acids. In germline, CDR1 is MNHEY, CDR2 SVGAGI. CDR3 coding DNA: TGTGCCAGCAGAAGACAGGGGGCAGAGGGCTACACCTTC. Protein product: CASRRQGAEGYTF.

The rearrangement joins TRBV5-8 to TRBJ2-7; D not certain. Germline values: CDR1 SGHTS, CDR2 YDEGEE. The CDR3 contains 13 residues. Trimming left V 3 bases short and J 2 bases short, with 9 bases between. The CDR3 DNA is TGTGCCAGCAGCTCGAGGCCTACCTACGAGCAGTACTTC. It translates to CASSSRPTYEQYF.

A single count supports this clone. The chain couples TRBV19 to TRBJ1-4; unclear D gene. The CDR3 has 14 amino acids. Germline CDR1 and CDR2: LNHDA and SQIVND (reference sequence). V lost 7 bases to trimming and J lost 3 bases, with 12 bases between them. The CDR3 here is CASKEGRSNEKLFF. In DNA form, the CDR3 reads TGTGCCAGTAAGGAGGGCAGATCTAATGAAAAACTGTTTTTT.

The chain combines TRBV7-9 with TRBJ1-5, with 9 bases matching TRBD1. The CDR3 extends over 15 amino acids. The J segment lost 8 bases and the V segment lost 5 bases, leaving 10 bases of the junction unmatched. Germline values: CDR1 SEHNR, CDR2 FQNEAQ (reference sequence). The CDR3 sequence is CASSRTGQGREPQHF. CDR3 DNA: TGTGCCAGCAGCCGCACCGGACAGGGGAGGGAGCCCCAGCATTTT.

The chain recombines TRBV7-9 with TRBJ2-7; D might be TRBD1 (5 bases). The CDR3 has 12 amino acids. V was trimmed by 3 bases and J by 7 bases, leaving 10 bases between them. Germline V gene sequence: CDR1 SEHNR, CDR2 FQNEAQ (reference sequence). Written as DNA, the CDR3 is TGTGCCAGCAGCTTCGCCAAGGGGGAGCAGTACGTC. This sequence encodes CASSFAKGEQYV.

The V and J genes are TRBV5-1 and TRBJ2-1; TRBD2 is a possible D gene (6 bases). Per the germline V gene, CDR1 is SGHRS and CDR2 is YFSETQ. The CDR3 is made up of 14 amino acids. V lost 0 bases and J 6 bases, leaving 10 bases between the germline ends. The CDR3 protein is CASSLDRLGNEQFF. The CDR3 bases are TGCGCCAGCAGCTTGGATAGACTAGGCAATGAGCAGTTCTTC.

V and J are TRBV14 and TRBJ2-3, with 9 bases aligning to TRBD2. Germline assignment: CDR1 SGHDN and CDR2 FVKESK. This CDR3 has 18 residues. The V segment lost 1 base and the J segment 3 bases; nucleotides outside the gene matches: 11. The CDR3 is CASSQGGLIAGVTDTQYF. The CDR3 nucleotides are TGTGCCAGCAGCCAAGGTGGTTTAATAGCGGGGGTGACAGATACGCAGTATTTT. The variable domain in full, completed from reference TRBV14 and TRBJ2-3, reads EAGVTQFPSHSVIEKGQTVTLRCDPISGHDNLYWYRRVMGKEIKFLLHFVKESKQDESGMPNNRFLAERTGGTYSTLKVQPAELEDSGVYFCASSQGGLIAGVTDTQYFGPGTRLTVL.

CDR3 amino acids: CSVEKSDPSTDTQYF. Here the CDR3 DNA reads TGCAGCGTTGAAAAGAGTGATCCTAGCACAGATACGCAGTATTTT. J is TRBJ2-3 and V is TRBV29-1; no definite D call. This CDR3 has 15 residues. Between the trimmed V and J ends, which lost 2 bases and 0 bases, there was a span of 12 bases. CDR1 is SQVTM, CDR2 ANQGSEA, per germline.